This TCR beta chain was obtained from a study of blood T cell repertoires in COVID-19. Study at large: The United States, Italy and Spain provided the acute and convalescent COVID-19 samples. Sources were T cells, B-cell-depleted T cells, or PBMCs; the material itself was cDNA or gDNA.

Original analysis: Amplification of reference gene primers provided the estimated nucleated cell counts. Here immunoSEQ multiplex PCR was the method, and the copy in TCRdb shows in-frame clones only, minus some. That table is the source of V, J and clone size, and D and trimming were worked out from the DNA. There are more than 200,000 clones in the sample; 85% to 90% occur only once, and roughly 2.5% lies in the top ten. Between the trimmed V and J ends, which lost 3 bases and 8 bases, there was a span of 22 bases. From germline, CDR1 is MGHDK and CDR2 SYGVNS. There are 17 residues in the CDR3. The rearrangement joins TRBV25-1 to TRBJ1-4; tentatively, D is TRBD1 (5 bases). Sequencing used peripheral blood. This TCR was sampled from a woman between 55 and 75 years old with acute or convalescent COVID-19. The DNA of the CDR3 is TGTGCCAGCAGTGACATTTCTCAAAGGGGTATGGGAGAAAAACTGTTTTTT. Its protein is CASSDISQRGMGEKLFF.